This T cell receptor beta chain was captured by sequencing in a study of OX40 agonist ivuxolimab in advanced cancers. As for the study more broadly: Ivuxolimab was a fully human IgG2 agonistic monoclonal antibody targeting the costimulatory receptor OX40 (CD134). Of the 50 or so patients in dose escalation, about 20 had hepatocellular carcinoma, about 15 had melanoma, 9 had renal cell carcinoma and 9 had head and neck cancer. The point of sequencing TCRbeta in the periphery was to test whether ivuxolimab changed TCR sequence diversity and drove clonal T-cell expansion. Prior anti-PD-1, anti-PD-L1 or anti-CTLA-4 therapy was permitted, and checkpoint inhibitors had been received by less than 45% of dose-escalation patients. Intravenous ivuxolimab was administered to patients every 2 weeks at six dose levels: 0.01, 0.1, 0.3, 1.5, 3 and 10 mg/kg. Partial responses occurred in three dose-escalation patients, of whom one had hepatocellular carcinoma and two had cutaneous melanoma. A male proportion of 75% to 85% and a mean age of roughly 55 years, ranging from roughly 20 to 80, were recorded for the dose-escalation cohort. The paper reports the monotherapy dose-escalation portion (N of about 50 patients) of the phase I ivuxolimab trial. Study-wide conclusions, independent of this receptor: After ivuxolimab, CD8+ T cells had more expanded clones than CD4+ T cells on average. Low levels of normalized T-cell clonal expansion were also seen in some patients who did not respond. The antigen specificity of the clonally expanded peripheral T cells was not determined. In the 0.1-3.0 mg/kg groups, partial responders were among the patients with the lowest normalized peripheral clonal expansion, particularly in CD8+ T cells. At doses of 0.1 to 3.0 mg/kg, clonal expansion of both CD4+ and CD8+ blood T cells was observed from baseline to week 6.

Concerning this clone: Its antigen is unknown. No quality values exist for individual bases; no much larger clone is one base distant.

The trial excluded patients who had a history of autoimmune disease or were on systemic immunosuppression. In every dose cohort, peripheral blood was drawn for TCR sequencing at baseline, cycle 4 day 1, and cycle 7 day 1. Samples came from an open-label, multicenter, first-in-human phase I dose-escalation trial of ivuxolimab. Adults with locally advanced or metastatic melanoma, renal cell, hepatocellular, or head and neck squamous cell carcinoma were enrolled in the trial. Before TCR sequencing, CD4+ T cells and CD8+ T cells from peripheral blood were sorted into separate populations. A distance of 15 bases separates the germline ends of V and J, which lose 7 bases and 8 bases respectively. CDR1 SGHRS and CDR2 YFSETQ are derived from the germline V gene. Counted from cysteine to phenylalanine, this CDR3 has 13 amino acids. Here the CDR3 DNA is all that survives: 39 bases in frame from base 1. To sequence the TCRbeta CDR3 region, genomic DNA was isolated from the sorted cells. TCRbeta CDR3 regions were sequenced using the immunoSEQ Assay. Sourced from immuneACCESS, this table was stored by TCRdb with only in-frame sequences that have V and J called. A share of the clones is absent; for the studies checked, an unresolved V gene accounts for under half, and the remainder has no known explanation. This sample lists about 77,000 clones; around 86% were detected once. The ten largest make up 0.45% to 0.7% of the sample.

This TCR was recovered from an adult with an advanced solid tumor such as melanoma, head and neck, liver or kidney cancer. Sequencing used CD4+ or CD8+ T cells sorted from blood, obtained in a trial of the OX40 agonist ivuxolimab. The chain uses TRBV5-1 and TRBJ1-4; no D gene is confidently identified. The bases are TGCGCCAGCTCTTCACGGGCGGAAGAAAAACTGTTTTTT. It is translated as CASSSRAEEKLFF.